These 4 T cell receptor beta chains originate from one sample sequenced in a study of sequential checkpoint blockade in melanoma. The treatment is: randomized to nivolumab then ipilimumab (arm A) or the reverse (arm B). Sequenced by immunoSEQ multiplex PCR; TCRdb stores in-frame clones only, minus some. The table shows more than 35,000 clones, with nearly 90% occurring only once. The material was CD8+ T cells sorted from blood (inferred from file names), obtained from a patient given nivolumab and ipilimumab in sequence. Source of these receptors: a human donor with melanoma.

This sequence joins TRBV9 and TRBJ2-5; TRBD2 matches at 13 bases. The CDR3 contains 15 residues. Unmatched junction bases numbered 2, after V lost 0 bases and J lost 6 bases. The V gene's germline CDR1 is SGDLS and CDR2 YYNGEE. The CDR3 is CASSVEGLAGKTQYF. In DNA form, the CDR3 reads TGTGCCAGCAGCGTAGAGGGACTAGCGGGAAAGACCCAGTACTTC.

The CDR3 is CASSARGETQYF. In nucleotides, the CDR3 is TGCGCCAGCAGCGCCCGCGGAGAGACCCAGTACTTC. The gene calls are TRBV4-1 and TRBJ2-5; D call uncertain. The germline V gene has CDR1 MGHRA and CDR2 YSYEKL. Trimming took 5 bases from V and 4 from J, leaving 8 bases between them. CDR3 length equals 12 residues.

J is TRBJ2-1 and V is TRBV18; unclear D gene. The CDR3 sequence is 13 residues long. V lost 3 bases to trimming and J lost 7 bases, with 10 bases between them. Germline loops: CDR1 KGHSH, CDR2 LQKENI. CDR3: CASSPILWNEQFF. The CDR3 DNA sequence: TGTGCCAGCTCACCTATACTTTGGAATGAGCAGTTCTTC.

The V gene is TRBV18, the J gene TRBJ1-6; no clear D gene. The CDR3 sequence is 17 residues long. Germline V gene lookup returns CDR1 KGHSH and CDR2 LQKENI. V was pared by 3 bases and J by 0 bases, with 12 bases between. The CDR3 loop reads CASSPTMTSSYNSPLHF. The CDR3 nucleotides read TGTGCCAGCTCACCGACTATGACTAGCTCCTATAATTCACCCCTCCACTTT.